The TCR beta chain under discussion was sequenced for a study of T cell responses to AZD1222 COVID-19 vaccine. Findings and limits, study-wide: Spike-specific TCR breadth and depth both grew after two AZD1222 doses.

Only in-frame clones appear in the TCRdb table, and some are missing; sequencing was by immunoSEQ multiplex PCR. The top ten hold around 8.4% of the sample, which has about 99,000 clones, roughly 92% seen once. Timing groups of about 4 and about 12 weeks for second doses were pooled. CDR1 and CDR2 (germline): ENHRY, SYGVKD. This CDR3 has 13 amino acids. V lost 7 bases and J lost 8, with 12 bases in between. Remarks on this clone: Antigen specificity is unknown.

V usage is TRBV10-3 and J usage is TRBJ1-6; D call uncertain. The sequenced sample was peripheral blood, obtained 28 days after the second AZD1222 dose. This TCR came from an adult who received the AZD1222 COVID-19 vaccine. The CDR3 nucleotides read TGTGCCATCAAGCCCCAGGAGGATTCACCCCTCCACTTT. Translating it yields CAIKPQEDSPLHF.